Shown below are 7 T cell receptor beta chains from a single sample sequenced in a study of cytomegalovirus exposure and HLA in healthy donors. In the PCR, 60 Vbeta and 13 Jbeta primers were used. TCRdb's table, derived via immunoSEQ multiplex PCR, lists solely in-frame clones and lacks some. The repertoire holds around 120,000 clones, with around 78% as singletons. The sequencing input was PBMCs. The receptor set was obtained from a woman in her fifties or sixties in good health and CMV-seronegative.

This sequence joins TRBV20-1 and TRBJ1-1; D unclear. CDR3 length equals 10 residues. Trimming took off 6 bases at V and 11 bases at J, with 13 bases between the two ends. Germline V gene data show CDR1 as DFQATT and CDR2 as SNEGSKA (reference sequence). CDR3 sequence reads: CSAQRRYAFF. CDR3 sequence (DNA): TGCAGTGCCCAACGCCGGTATGCTTTCTTT.

The chain combines TRBV30 with TRBJ2-5; 8 bases align to TRBD2. This CDR3 has 15 amino acids. The ends lost 2 bases at V and 5 bases at J; junction bases unmatched: 10. Germline V lookup: CDR1 GTSNPN, CDR2 SVGIG (reference sequence). The CDR3 DNA sequence: TGTGCCTGGAGTAGCGGGACTAGGAGCGCCGAGACCCAGTACTTC. Its translation is CAWSSGTRSAETQYF.

This sequence joins TRBV6-6 and TRBJ2-2; tentative D call: TRBD1 (6 bases). This CDR3 is built from 14 residues. Trimming pared 6 bases from V and 7 bases from J, leaving 15 bases between. Germline assignment: CDR1 MNHNY and CDR2 SVGAGI (reference sequence). CDR3 sequence (DNA): TGTGCCAGCAGGAGGGGGAAAGATAGCGGGGAGCTGTTTTTT. Its protein is CASRRGKDSGELFF.

The chain employs TRBV4-3 and TRBJ1-5; no clear D gene. Germline CDR1 reads LGHNA; CDR2 reads YSLEER. This CDR3 has 14 residues. V was shortened by 2 bases and J by 1 base, with 6 bases between the two germline ends. The DNA for the CDR3 is TGCGCCAGCAGCCAATCCAGGAGCAATCAGCCCCAGCATTTT. It codes for CASSQSRSNQPQHF.

This clone has only a few counts. The chain recombines TRBV19 with TRBJ2-5; a weak D match, TRBD2 (5 bases). Germline assignment: CDR1 LNHDA and CDR2 SQIVND (reference sequence). The length of the CDR3 is 11 residues. Trimming cost V 9 bases and J 4 bases, with 9 bases left between them. This chain's CDR3 is CASGKGETQYF. The CDR3 region has the DNA TGTGCCAGCGGGAAAGGAGAGACCCAGTACTTC.

The rearrangement uses TRBV6-1 and TRBJ1-2, with D perhaps matching TRBD1 (6 bases). CDR3 length: 14 amino acids. Per the germline V gene, CDR1 is MNHNS and CDR2 is SASEGT. V shed 2 bases and J shed 4 bases, with 11 bases lying between them. In DNA, the CDR3 is TGTGCCAGCAGTGAAACGTGGACAGTCTATGGCTACACCTTC. It yields the protein CASSETWTVYGYTF.

J is TRBJ1-5 and V is TRBV30, with D uncertain. CDR1 and CDR2 from the germline V gene are GTSNPN and SVGIG (reference sequence). This CDR3 has 13 residues. Trimming took off 1 base at V and 5 bases at J, with 9 bases between the two ends. The CDR3 coding sequence is TGTGCCTGGAGTGGGTCTAATGATCAGCCCCAGCATTTT. This encodes CAWSGSNDQPQHF.